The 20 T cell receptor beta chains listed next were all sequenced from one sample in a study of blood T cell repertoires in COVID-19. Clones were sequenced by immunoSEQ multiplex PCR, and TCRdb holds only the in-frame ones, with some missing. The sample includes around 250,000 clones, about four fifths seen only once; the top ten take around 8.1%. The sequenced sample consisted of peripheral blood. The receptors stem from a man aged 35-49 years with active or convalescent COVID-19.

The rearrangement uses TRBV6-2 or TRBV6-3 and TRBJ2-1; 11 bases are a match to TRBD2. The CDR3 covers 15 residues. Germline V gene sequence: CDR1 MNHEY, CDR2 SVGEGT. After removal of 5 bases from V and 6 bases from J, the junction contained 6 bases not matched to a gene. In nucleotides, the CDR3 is TGTGCCAGCAGTGGCCCCGGGACTAGCGGCAATGAGCAGTTCTTC. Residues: CASSGPGTSGNEQFF.

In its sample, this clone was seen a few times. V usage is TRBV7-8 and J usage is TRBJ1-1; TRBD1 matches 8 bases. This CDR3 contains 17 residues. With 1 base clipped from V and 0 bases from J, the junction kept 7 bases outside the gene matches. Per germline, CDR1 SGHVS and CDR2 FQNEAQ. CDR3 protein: CASSLVPGGKMNTEAFF. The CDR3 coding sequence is TGTGCCAGCAGCTTAGTCCCAGGGGGCAAAATGAACACTGAAGCTTTCTTT.

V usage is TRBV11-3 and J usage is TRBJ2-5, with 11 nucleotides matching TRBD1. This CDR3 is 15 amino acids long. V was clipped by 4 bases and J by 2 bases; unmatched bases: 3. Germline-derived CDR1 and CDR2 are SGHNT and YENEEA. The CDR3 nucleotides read TGTGCCAGCAGCTCTTGGGACAGGGGGCAAGAGACCCAGTACTTC. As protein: CASSSWDRGQETQYF.

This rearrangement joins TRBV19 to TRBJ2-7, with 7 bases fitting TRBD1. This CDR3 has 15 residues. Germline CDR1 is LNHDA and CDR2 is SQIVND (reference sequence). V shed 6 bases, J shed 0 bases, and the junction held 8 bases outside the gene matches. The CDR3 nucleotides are TGTGCCAGTAGCCGGGACAGCGTAACCTCCTACGAGCAGTACTTC. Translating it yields CASSRDSVTSYEQYF.

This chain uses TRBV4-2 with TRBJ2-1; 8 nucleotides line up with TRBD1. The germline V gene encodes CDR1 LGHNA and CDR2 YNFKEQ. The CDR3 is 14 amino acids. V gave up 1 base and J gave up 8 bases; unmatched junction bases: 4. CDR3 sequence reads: CASSQGTGSDEQFF. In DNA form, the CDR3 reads TGTGCCAGCAGCCAAGGGACAGGGAGCGATGAGCAGTTCTTC.

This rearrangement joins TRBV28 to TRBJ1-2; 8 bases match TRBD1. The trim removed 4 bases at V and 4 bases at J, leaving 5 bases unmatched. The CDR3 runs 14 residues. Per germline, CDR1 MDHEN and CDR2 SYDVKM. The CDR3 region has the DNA TGTGCCAGCAGTTCCCTCGGACAGGGCTATGGCTACACCTTC. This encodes CASSSLGQGYGYTF.

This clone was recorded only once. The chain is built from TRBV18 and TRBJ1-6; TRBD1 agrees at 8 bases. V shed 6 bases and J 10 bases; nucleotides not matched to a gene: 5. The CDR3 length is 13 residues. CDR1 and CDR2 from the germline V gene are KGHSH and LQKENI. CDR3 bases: TGTGCCAGCTCCCAGGGGGCGAGGTCACCCCTCCACTTT. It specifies CASSQGARSPLHF.

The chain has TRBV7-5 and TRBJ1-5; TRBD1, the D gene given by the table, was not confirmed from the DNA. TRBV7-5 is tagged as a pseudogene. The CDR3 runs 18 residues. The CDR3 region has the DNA TGTGTCAGAAGCTTTGGGCAGACAGGGGAAGGTAGCAATCAGCCCCAGCATTTT. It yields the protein CVRSFGQTGEGSNQPQHF.

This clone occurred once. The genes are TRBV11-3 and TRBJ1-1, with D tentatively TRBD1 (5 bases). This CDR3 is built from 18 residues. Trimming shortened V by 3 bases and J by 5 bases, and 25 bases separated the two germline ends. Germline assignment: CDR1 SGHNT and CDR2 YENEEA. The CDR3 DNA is TGTGCCAGCAGCTTCACCCTCTTTCGTCGGACATCGGAGACTGAAGCTTTCTTT. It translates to CASSFTLFRRTSETEAFF.

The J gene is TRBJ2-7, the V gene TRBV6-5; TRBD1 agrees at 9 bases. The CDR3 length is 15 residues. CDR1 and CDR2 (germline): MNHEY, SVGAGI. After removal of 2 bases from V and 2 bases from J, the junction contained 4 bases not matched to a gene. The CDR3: CASSYTGGAAYEQYF. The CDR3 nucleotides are TGTGCCAGCAGTTACACAGGGGGCGCAGCCTACGAGCAGTACTTC.

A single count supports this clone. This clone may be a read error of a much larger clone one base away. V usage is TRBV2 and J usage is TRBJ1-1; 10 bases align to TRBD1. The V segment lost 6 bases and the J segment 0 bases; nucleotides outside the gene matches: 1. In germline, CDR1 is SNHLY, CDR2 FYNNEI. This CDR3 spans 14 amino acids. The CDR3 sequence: CASRGQGMNTEAFF. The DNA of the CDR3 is TGTGCCAGCAGGGGACAGGGGATGAACACTGAAGCTTTCTTT.

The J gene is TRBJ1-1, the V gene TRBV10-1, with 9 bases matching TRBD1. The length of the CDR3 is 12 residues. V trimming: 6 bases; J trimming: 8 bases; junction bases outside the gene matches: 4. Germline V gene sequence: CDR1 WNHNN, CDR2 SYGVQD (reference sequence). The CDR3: CASRGTGPEAFF. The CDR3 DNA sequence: TGCGCCAGCAGAGGGACAGGGCCGGAAGCTTTCTTT.

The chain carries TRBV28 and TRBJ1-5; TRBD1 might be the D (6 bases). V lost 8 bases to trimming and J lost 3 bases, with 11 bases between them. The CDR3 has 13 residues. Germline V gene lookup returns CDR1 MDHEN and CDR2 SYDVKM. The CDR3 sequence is CASRQGNNQPQHF. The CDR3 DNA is TGTGCCAGCCGGCAGGGGAACAATCAGCCCCAGCATTTT.

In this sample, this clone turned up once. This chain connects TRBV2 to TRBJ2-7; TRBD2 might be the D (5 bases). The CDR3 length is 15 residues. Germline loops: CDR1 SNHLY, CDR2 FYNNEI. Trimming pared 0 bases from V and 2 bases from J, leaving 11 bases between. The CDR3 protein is CASSEAGGRTYEQYF. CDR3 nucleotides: TGTGCCAGCAGTGAAGCAGGAGGCAGAACCTACGAGCAGTACTTC.

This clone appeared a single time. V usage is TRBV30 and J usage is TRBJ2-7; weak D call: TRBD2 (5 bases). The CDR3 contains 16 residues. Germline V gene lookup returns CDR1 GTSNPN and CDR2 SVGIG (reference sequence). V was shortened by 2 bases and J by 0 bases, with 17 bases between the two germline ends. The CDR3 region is CAWSYKGLGNSYEQYF. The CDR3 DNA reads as TGTGCCTGGAGTTACAAAGGACTTGGCAACTCCTACGAGCAGTACTTC.

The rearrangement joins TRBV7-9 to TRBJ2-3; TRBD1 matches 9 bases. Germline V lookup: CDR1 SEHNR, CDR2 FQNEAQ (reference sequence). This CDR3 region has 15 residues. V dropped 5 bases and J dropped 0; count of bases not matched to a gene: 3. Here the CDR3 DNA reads TGTGCCAGCAGCGCGGGACAGGGTAGCACAGATACGCAGTATTTT. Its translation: CASSAGQGSTDTQYF.

The DNA of the CDR3 is TGCGCCAGCAGCTTGGTGGCAGGACAGGGATCCTACGAGCAGTACTTC. This codes for CASSLVAGQGSYEQYF. This chain connects TRBV5-1 to TRBJ2-7; TRBD1 matches 8 bases. The CDR3 is 16 amino acids. Trimming took 0 bases from V and 1 from J; bases not matched to a gene: 6. Per the germline V gene, CDR1 is SGHRS and CDR2 is YFSETQ.

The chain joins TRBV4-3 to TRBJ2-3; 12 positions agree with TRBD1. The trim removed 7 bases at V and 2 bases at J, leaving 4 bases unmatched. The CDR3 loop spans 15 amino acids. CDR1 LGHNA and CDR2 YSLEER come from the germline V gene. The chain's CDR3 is CASNQGQGATDTQYF. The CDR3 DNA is TGCGCCAGCAACCAGGGACAGGGGGCCACAGATACGCAGTATTTT.

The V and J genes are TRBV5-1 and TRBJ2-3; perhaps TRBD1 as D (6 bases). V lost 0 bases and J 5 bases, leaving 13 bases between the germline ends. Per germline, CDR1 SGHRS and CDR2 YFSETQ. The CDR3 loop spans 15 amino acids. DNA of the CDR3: TGCGCCAGCAGCTTGGAGGCAGGGGATAAAGATACGCAGTATTTT. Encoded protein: CASSLEAGDKDTQYF.

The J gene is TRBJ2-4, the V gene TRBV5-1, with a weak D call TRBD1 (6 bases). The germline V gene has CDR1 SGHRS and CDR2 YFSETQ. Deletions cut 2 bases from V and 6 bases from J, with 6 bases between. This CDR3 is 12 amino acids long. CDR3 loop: CASSLGGNIQYF. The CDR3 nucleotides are TGCGCCAGCAGCTTAGGGGGAAACATTCAGTACTTC.